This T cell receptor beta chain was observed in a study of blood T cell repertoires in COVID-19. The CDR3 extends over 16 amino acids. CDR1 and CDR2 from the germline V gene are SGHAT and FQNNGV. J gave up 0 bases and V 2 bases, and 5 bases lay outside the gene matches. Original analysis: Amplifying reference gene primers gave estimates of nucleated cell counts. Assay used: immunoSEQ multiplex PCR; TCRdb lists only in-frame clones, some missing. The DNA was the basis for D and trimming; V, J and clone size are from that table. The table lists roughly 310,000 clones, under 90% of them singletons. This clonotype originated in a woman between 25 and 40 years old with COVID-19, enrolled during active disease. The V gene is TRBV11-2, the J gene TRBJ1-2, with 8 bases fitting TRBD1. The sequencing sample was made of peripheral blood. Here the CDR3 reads CASSLQGASSNYGYTF. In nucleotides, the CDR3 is TGTGCCAGCAGCTTACAGGGGGCATCGTCTAACTATGGCTACACCTTC.